This T cell receptor (beta chain) was captured in a study of cytomegalovirus exposure and HLA in healthy donors. Study overall: In terms of ancestry, the Caucasian-associated cluster contained about four fifths of the roughly 400 genotyped donors. Points from the study as a whole: Sequencing artifact likely explains a cluster of highly shared sequence variants.

It was with 60 Vbeta and 13 Jbeta primers that the PCR ran. TCRdb's copy holds only in-frame clones and misses some; the assay was immunoSEQ multiplex PCR. The table records 210,000 or so clones, 82% of them present only once. With respect to this clone: Antigen: not known.

Trimming took off 0 bases at V and 4 bases at J, with 6 bases between the two ends. This CDR3 region has 13 residues. CDR1 and CDR2 (germline): SGHAT, FQNNGV. The rearrangement links TRBV11-2 to TRBJ1-1, with a weak D call TRBD1 (5 bases). This receptor was taken from a middle-aged woman in good health and CMV-seronegative. Sample: PBMCs. The CDR3 region is CASSLETATEAFF. The DNA for the CDR3 is TGTGCCAGCAGCTTAGAGACAGCCACTGAAGCTTTCTTT. Looking up the rest from reference TRBV11-2 and TRBJ1-1 gives the full variable domain: EAGVAQSPRYKIIEKRQSVAFWCNPISGHATLYWYQQILGQGPKLLIQFQNNGVVDDSQLPKDRFSAERLKGVDSTLKIQPAKLEDSAVYLCASSLETATEAFFGQGTRLTVV.